This entry lists 13 T cell receptor beta chains sequenced from one sample in a study of cytomegalovirus exposure and HLA in healthy donors (dated by TCRdb to 2017 to 2019). Library prep was done by the immunoSEQ multiplex PCR assay. The multiplex PCR relied on a mix of 60 forward primers for TCR Vbeta segments and 13 reverse primers for TCR Jbeta segments. This immuneACCESS table, as held by TCRdb, lists in-frame sequences with V and J called but not all clones. Of the missing ones, under half trace to an unresolved V gene in checked studies; the others have no known cause. The sample data list over 200,000 clones, and around 80% of these were observed just once. 0.58% of the sample is taken by the ten largest. Material for sequencing was PBMCs. The receptors were sampled from a woman aged 40 to 49 in good health and CMV-seronegative.

The V call is TRBV7-9, the J call TRBJ2-5, with a possible D match to TRBD1 (5 bases). Trimming shortened V by 0 bases and J by 4 bases, and 9 bases separated the two germline ends. The CDR3 runs 14 residues. Germline CDR1 SEHNR, CDR2 FQNEAQ (reference sequence). CDR3 sequence (DNA): TGTGCCAGCAGCTTAGCGGGGCAAGCAGAGACCCAGTACTTC. Its protein is CASSLAGQAETQYF.

The rearrangement uses TRBV9 and TRBJ1-2; 7 bases fit TRBD1. CDR1 is SGDLS, CDR2 YYNGEE, per germline. The length of the CDR3 is 17 residues. Losses at the gene ends were 2 bases for V and 4 bases for J; bases not matched to a gene: 14. CDR3 region: CASSVRDSFLLSYGYTF. The CDR3 DNA reads TGTGCCAGCAGCGTCCGGGACAGCTTTCTACTTAGCTATGGCTACACCTTC.

This sequence joins TRBV28 and TRBJ1-1, with D perhaps matching TRBD1 (6 bases). In germline, CDR1 is MDHEN, CDR2 SYDVKM. This CDR3 comprises 15 residues. V was pared by 8 bases and J by 5 bases, with 21 bases between. The chain's CDR3 is CASVVGGRWDTEAFF. In DNA form, the CDR3 reads TGTGCCAGCGTCGTCGGGGGGCGTTGGGATACTGAAGCTTTCTTT.

CDR3 sequence reads: CASSRDLQETQYF. The CDR3 coding sequence is TGCGCCAGCAGCCGGGACTTACAAGAGACCCAGTACTTC. The chain combines TRBV5-1 with TRBJ2-5, with a tentative D call TRBD2 (6 bases). There are 13 residues in the CDR3. V lost 4 bases and J 2 bases, leaving 9 bases between the germline ends. Germline CDR1 is SGHRS and CDR2 is YFSETQ.

The chain recombines TRBV7-9 with TRBJ1-6; D possibly corresponds to TRBD1 (6 bases). Germline V gene data show CDR1 as SEHNR and CDR2 as FQNEAQ (reference sequence). This CDR3 is 15 amino acids long. Trimming removed 5 bases at V and 7 bases at J, with 15 bases between. The CDR3 loop reads CASSLTGQGNSPLHF. In DNA, the CDR3 is TGTGCCAGCAGCCTAACTGGTCAGGGGAATTCACCCCTCCACTTT.

The chain is built from TRBV7-9 and TRBJ1-6; 7 positions agree with TRBD1. The CDR3 totals 14 residues. Germline CDR1 reads SEHNR; CDR2 reads FQNEAQ (reference sequence). With 5 bases clipped from V and 4 bases from J, the junction kept 2 bases outside the gene matches. CDR3 nucleotides: TGTGCCAGCAGCCCGGGACAGTATAATTCACCCCTCCACTTT. This encodes CASSPGQYNSPLHF. Using reference TRBV7-9 and TRBJ1-6 for the parts outside the CDR3, the full variable domain is DTGVSQNPRHKITKRGQNVTFRCDPISEHNRLYWYRQTLGQGPEFLTYFQNEAQLEKSRLLSDRFSAERPKGSFSTLEIQRTEQGDSAMYLCASSPGQYNSPLHFGNGTRLTVT.

The V gene is TRBV29-1, the J gene TRBJ1-2; the D gene is possibly TRBD1 (6 bases). Germline-derived CDR1 and CDR2 are SQVTM and ANQGSEA. The CDR3 runs 12 residues. V was shortened by 6 bases and J by 7 bases, with 15 bases between the two germline ends. The CDR3 region has the DNA TGCAGCGTCAACAGGGAAGGTAGTGGCTACACCTTC. This encodes CSVNREGSGYTF.

This clone was seen more than once but under ten times. The sample holds other DNA sequences that translate to the same CDR3. This chain uses TRBV6-5 with TRBJ2-7, with TRBD1 identical over 7 bases. Germline V gene sequence: CDR1 MNHEY, CDR2 SVGAGI. Trimming took 6 bases from V and 2 from J; bases not matched to a gene: 1. The CDR3 covers 12 residues. The CDR3 region has the DNA TGTGCCAGCAGAACAGGGGCCTACGAGCAGTACTTC. The encoded protein is CASRTGAYEQYF.

The chain employs TRBV19 and TRBJ1-5; D gene uncertain. V dropped 4 bases and J dropped 9 bases, with 16 bases sitting between them. This CDR3 is built from 14 residues. Germline V lookup: CDR1 LNHDA, CDR2 SQIVND (reference sequence). CDR3 sequence (DNA): TGTGCCAGTAGTACCCCTGGTTCCCTCGGGCCCCAGCATTTT. This encodes CASSTPGSLGPQHF.

The chain carries TRBV4-2 and TRBJ1-5; the match to TRBD1 covers 9 bases. This CDR3 has 15 residues. J was trimmed by 6 bases and V by 3 bases; bases with no gene match: 6. Per the germline V gene, CDR1 is LGHNA and CDR2 is YNFKEQ. The chain's CDR3 is CASSQETGGGQPQHF. The CDR3 DNA sequence: TGTGCCAGCAGCCAGGAGACAGGGGGAGGTCAGCCCCAGCATTTT.

This rearrangement joins TRBV28 to TRBJ2-1, with D possibly matching TRBD1 (5 bases). The CDR3 has 18 residues. V was shortened by 6 bases and J by 6 bases, with 27 bases between the two germline ends. Germline-derived CDR1 and CDR2 are MDHEN and SYDVKM. CDR3 residues: CASSPVYGSPTGPNEQFF. CDR3 bases: TGTGCCAGCAGCCCTGTATATGGGTCCCCCACAGGACCCAATGAGCAGTTCTTC.

V is TRBV5-1 and J is TRBJ2-3; 11 positions match TRBD2. The germline V gene has CDR1 SGHRS and CDR2 YFSETQ. The length of the CDR3 is 17 residues. V dropped 1 base and J dropped 4; count of bases not matched to a gene: 8. The CDR3 region is CASSLISGGAGADTQYF. Written as DNA, the CDR3 is TGCGCCAGCAGCTTGATTAGCGGGGGGGCTGGAGCAGATACGCAGTATTTT. The full variable domain, in which reference TRBV5-1 and TRBJ2-3 provide the parts outside the CDR3, is KAGVTQTPRYLIKTRGQQVTLSCSPISGHRSVSWYQQTPGQGLQFLFEYFSETQRNKGNFPGRFSGRQFSNSRSEMNVSTLELGDSALYLCASSLISGGAGADTQYFGPGTRLTVL.

The J gene is TRBJ2-7, the V gene TRBV29-1; D is ambiguous. CDR1 and CDR2 from the germline V gene are SQVTM and ANQGSEA. The CDR3 covers 12 residues. V was pared by 4 bases and J by 0 bases, with 7 bases between. The CDR3 spells CSVGPGSYEQYF. CDR3 nucleotides: TGCAGCGTTGGCCCGGGCTCCTACGAGCAGTACTTC.